This T cell receptor beta chain was retrieved from a study of T cell repertoires in cytomegalovirus infection (dated by TCRdb to between 2018 and 2020). Background on the whole study: Donor HLA type was relevant to the analysis, as public TCR beta signatures indicated carriage of CMV infection together with the matching HLA type. Overall results and qualifications from the work: The ex vivo response was dominated by HLA-C-restricted CMV-specific TCR beta clonotypes, which also provided the single most frequent clonotype in two of eight donors. Carriers of CMV infection plus the relevant HLA type were discriminated by the cumulative frequency of public TCR beta family members in the study cohort and in an independent 352-donor cohort.

Regarding this clonotype: Its antigen is currently not known. No qualities accompany the bases; no much larger clone lies one base away.

Data came from an Illumina HiSeq 1500. TCRdb's own reprocessing of the public reads used fastp at Q25 and MiXCR and kept productive beta chains. Rows with a matching CDR3 protein are joined into one entry that keeps the most common DNA and genes. The sample table shows about 300,000 distinct CDR3 sequences, and around 9.6% are seen once. Jointly, the top ten make up approximately 2.3% of the sample. Including cysteine and phenylalanine, the CDR3 has 15 amino acids. This entry keeps only the CDR3 DNA: 45 bases, framed from base 1. CDR1 and CDR2 (SGHRS, YFSETQ) derive from the germline V gene. Trimming leaves V shorter by 2 bases and J shorter by 10 bases, with the junction holding 10 bases beyond the gene matches.

The specimen sequenced was PBMCs. This TCR came from a human donor in good health (CMV status not recorded). Some clones in this sample may be carry-over from other donors' samples. The rearrangement joined TRBV5-1 to TRBJ2-5, with 11 central nucleotides matching TRBD2. The CDR3 corresponds to CASSFAVAGGPDQYF. The nucleotide sequence reads as follows: TGCGCCAGCAGCTTTGCGGTAGCGGGGGGGCCCGACCAGTACTTC.